A single sample gave rise to the 13 T cell receptor beta chains below, sequenced in a study of OX40 agonist ivuxolimab in advanced cancers. The data were produced by immunoSEQ multiplex PCR, yet TCRdb's version contains in-frame clones alone and is incomplete. The table includes under 70,000 clones, 86% detected once. The material sequenced was CD4+ or CD8+ T cells sorted from blood, taken in a trial of the OX40 agonist ivuxolimab. These receptors originate from an adult with an advanced solid tumor such as melanoma, head and neck, liver or kidney cancer.

CDR3 protein: CASKQGGNTIYF. In DNA, the CDR3 is TGTGCCAGCAAGCAGGGTGGAAACACCATATATTTT. V gene TRBV11-2 combines with J gene TRBJ1-3; possible D gene TRBD1, 5 bases. The CDR3 has 12 residues. V gave up 7 bases and J gave up 3 bases, with 7 bases separating them. Germline assignment: CDR1 SGHAT and CDR2 FQNNGV. Variable domain in full (rest from reference TRBV11-2 and TRBJ1-3): EAGVAQSPRYKIIEKRQSVAFWCNPISGHATLYWYQQILGQGPKLLIQFQNNGVVDDSQLPKDRFSAERLKGVDSTLKIQPAKLEDSAVYLCASKQGGNTIYFGEGSWLTVV.

The CDR3 loop reads CASSQGWREAFF. CDR3 nucleotide sequence: TGTGCCAGCAGCCAAGGGTGGCGTGAAGCTTTCTTT. The chain uses TRBV5-6 and TRBJ1-1; D gene uncertain. The CDR3 has 12 amino acids. The germline V gene encodes CDR1 SGHDT and CDR2 YYEEEE. V shed 4 bases and J shed 7 bases, with 11 bases lying between them.

The V call is TRBV19, the J call TRBJ1-2; D perhaps matches TRBD1 (5 bases). Germline V gives CDR1 LNHDA, CDR2 SQIVND (reference sequence). The V and J ends lost 4 bases and 8 bases respectively, with 23 bases between them. The CDR3 extends over 16 amino acids. The CDR3 is CASSKGFQTATGGYTF. The CDR3 DNA follows: TGTGCCAGTAGTAAGGGGTTCCAGACAGCAACCGGGGGCTACACCTTC.

The chain combines TRBV27 with TRBJ1-2, with a weak D call TRBD1 (5 bases). Germline V gene lookup returns CDR1 MNHEY and CDR2 SMNVEV (reference sequence). CDR3 size: 12 residues. The V and J ends lost 4 bases and 6 bases respectively, with 9 bases between them. DNA for the CDR3: TGTGCCAGCAGTTGGGGGGGTCATGGCTACACCTTC. Translation gives CASSWGGHGYTF.

V gene TRBV28 combines with J gene TRBJ1-1, with D possibly TRBD1 on 5 matching bases. This CDR3 spans 14 amino acids. V dropped 3 bases and J dropped 6 bases, with 14 bases sitting between them. CDR1 is MDHEN and CDR2 is SYDVKM in the germline V gene. The DNA of the CDR3 is TGTGCCAGCAGTTTTTTAAAGGGGAGAGCTGAAGCTTTCTTT. It is translated as CASSFLKGRAEAFF.

The genes are TRBV4-2 and TRBJ1-1; D uncertain. The CDR3 is made up of 15 amino acids. The V gene lost 3 bases and the J gene lost 0 bases, with 11 bases spanning the gap. The V gene's germline CDR1 is LGHNA and CDR2 YNFKEQ. The CDR3 protein is CASSQVDTMNTEAFF. Written as DNA, the CDR3 is TGTGCCAGCAGCCAGGTCGACACCATGAACACTGAAGCTTTCTTT.

This clone has more than one count but fewer than ten. The chain links TRBV27 to TRBJ1-1; no clear D. This CDR3 has 14 amino acids. Germline CDR1 and CDR2: MNHEY and SMNVEV (reference sequence). V lost 2 bases and J lost 4, with 11 bases in between. CDR3 DNA sequence: TGTGCCAGCAGTTTAAGGAGGGAGGGCACTGAAGCTTTCTTT. It encodes CASSLRREGTEAFF.

This clone was found a few times. The gene calls are TRBV4-1 and TRBJ1-6; D call uncertain. The V and J ends lost 0 bases and 7 bases respectively, with 13 bases between them. Germline CDR1 and CDR2: MGHRA and YSYEKL. The CDR3 covers 16 residues. CDR3 nucleotides: TGCGCCAGCAGCCAAGAGGTGGCACGGCACAATTCACCCCTCCACTTT. This translates into CASSQEVARHNSPLHF.

The chain has TRBV6-6 and TRBJ1-5; no definite D call. Per the germline V gene, CDR1 is MNHNY and CDR2 is SVGAGI (reference sequence). CDR3 length: 14 residues. The ends were cut back, 6 bases at V and 3 bases at J, with 12 bases in the middle. The CDR3 protein is CASSQYRINQPQHF. For the CDR3, the DNA is TGTGCCAGCAGCCAGTACCGCATCAATCAGCCCCAGCATTTT.

The chain carries TRBV7-9 and TRBJ1-1; no clear D. The CDR3 is 13 residues long. Trimming removed 1 base from V and 1 base from J, with 4 bases in between. Germline CDR1 SEHNR, CDR2 FQNEAQ (reference sequence). The CDR3 DNA reads as TGTGCCAGCAGCTTAGGATCGAACACTGAAGCTTTCTTT. Residues: CASSLGSNTEAFF.

V is TRBV7-9 and J is TRBJ2-2, with D tentatively TRBD2 (6 bases). Looked up from germline, CDR1 is SEHNR and CDR2 is FQNEAQ (reference sequence). Trimming pared 5 bases from V and 4 bases from J, leaving 17 bases between. There are 16 residues in the CDR3. CDR3 DNA: TGTGCCAGCAGCCTCCCCGCGGGACGGCTCACCGGGGAGCTGTTTTTT. Protein product: CASSLPAGRLTGELFF.

This rearrangement joins TRBV4-3 to TRBJ2-5, with D perhaps TRBD1 or TRBD2 (5 bases each). Germline V gene sequence: CDR1 LGHNA, CDR2 YSLEER. Trimming removed 0 bases from V and 4 bases from J, with 15 bases in between. The CDR3 contains 16 residues. CDR3: CASSQDRAEGIETQYF. DNA of the CDR3: TGCGCCAGCAGCCAAGATAGGGCTGAGGGGATAGAGACCCAGTACTTC.

The chain is built from TRBV27 and TRBJ1-1; possible D gene TRBD1, 5 bases. The germline gives CDR1 MNHEY, CDR2 SMNVEV (reference sequence). This CDR3 spans 13 amino acids. The germline V and J ends were trimmed by 3 bases and 4 bases, with 9 bases remaining between them. The CDR3 bases are TGTGCCAGCAGTTTGACAGAGGGCACTGAAGCTTTCTTT. Encoded protein: CASSLTEGTEAFF.